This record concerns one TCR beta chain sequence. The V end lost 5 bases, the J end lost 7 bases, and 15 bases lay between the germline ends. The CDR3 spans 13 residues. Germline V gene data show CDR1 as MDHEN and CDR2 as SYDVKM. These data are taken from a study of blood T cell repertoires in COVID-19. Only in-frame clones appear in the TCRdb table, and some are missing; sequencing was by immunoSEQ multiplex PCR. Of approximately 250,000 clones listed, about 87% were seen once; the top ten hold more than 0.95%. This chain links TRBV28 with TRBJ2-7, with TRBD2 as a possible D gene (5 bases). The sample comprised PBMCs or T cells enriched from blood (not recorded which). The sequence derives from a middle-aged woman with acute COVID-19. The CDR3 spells CASSREGIREQYF. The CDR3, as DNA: TGTGCCAGCAGTCGGGAAGGGATCAGGGAGCAGTACTTC.